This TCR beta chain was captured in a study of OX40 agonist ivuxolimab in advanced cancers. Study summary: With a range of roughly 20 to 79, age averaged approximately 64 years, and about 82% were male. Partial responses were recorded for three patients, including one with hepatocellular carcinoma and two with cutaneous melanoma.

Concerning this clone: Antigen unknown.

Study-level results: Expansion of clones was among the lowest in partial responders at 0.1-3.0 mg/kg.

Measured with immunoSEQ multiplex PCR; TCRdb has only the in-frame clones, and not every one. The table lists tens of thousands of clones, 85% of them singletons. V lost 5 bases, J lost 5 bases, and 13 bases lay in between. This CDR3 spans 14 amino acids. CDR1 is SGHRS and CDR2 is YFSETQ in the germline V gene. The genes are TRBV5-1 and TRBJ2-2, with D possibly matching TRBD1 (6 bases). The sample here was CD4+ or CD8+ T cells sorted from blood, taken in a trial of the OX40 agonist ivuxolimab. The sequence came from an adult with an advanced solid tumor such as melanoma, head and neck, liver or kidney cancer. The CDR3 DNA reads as TGCGCCAGCAGACACGGACAGCTGACCGGGGAGCTGTTTTTT. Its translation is CASRHGQLTGELFF.